The next 14 T cell receptor beta chains were all read from a single sample in a study of neurological immune-mediated disorders. A single record per CDR3 protein comes from TCRdb applying MiXCR to the 5' RACE reads. The sample has about 90,000 distinct CDR3 sequences; about 13% are singletons. Documented time point: longitudinal time-point 2. The sequencing sample was made of PBMCs. All receptors come from a female donor with HTLV-1-associated myelopathy (HAM/TSP).

This clonotype was recorded many times. The chain joins TRBV28 to TRBJ1-5; a weak D match, TRBD1 (6 bases). Germline CDR1 MDHEN, CDR2 SYDVKM. V was cut by 1 base and J by 7 bases, with 11 bases left in between. The CDR3 has 14 amino acids. The CDR3 region has the DNA TGTGCCAGCAGTTTATTTGGGGGCTGGCAGCCCCAGCATTTT. Protein: CASSLFGGWQPQHF. The variable domain in full, completed from reference TRBV28 and TRBJ1-5, reads DVKVTQSSRYLVKRTGEKVFLECVQDMDHENMFWYRQDPGLGLRLIYFSYDVKMKEKGDIPEGYSVSREKKERFSLILESASTNQTSMYLCASSLFGGWQPQHFGDGTRLSIL.

This clonotype was seen repeatedly, ten times or more. V gene TRBV5-1 combines with J gene TRBJ2-3; 10 bases map to TRBD2. The CDR3 length is 14 residues. The germline CDR1 and CDR2 sequences are SGHRS and YFSETQ. The junction had 2 bases not matched to a gene; V was cut back by 3 bases and J by 4 bases. The CDR3 sequence is CASSSAGGADTQYF. The CDR3 DNA sequence: TGCGCCAGCAGCTCAGCGGGGGGGGCAGATACGCAGTATTTT.

This clonotype was found many times. This chain links TRBV7-8 with TRBJ2-5; tentatively, D is TRBD1 (6 bases). V lost 5 bases, J lost 7 bases, and 8 bases lay in between. The CDR3 extends over 11 amino acids. The germline gives CDR1 SGHVS, CDR2 FQNEAQ. DNA for the CDR3: TGTGCCAGCAGCGCCAGGGGGACCCAGTACTTC. Translating it yields CASSARGTQYF.

The V and J genes are TRBV5-1 and TRBJ2-7; TRBD2 matches at 14 bases. V dropped 4 bases and J dropped 5; count of bases not matched to a gene: 5. Germline V gene data show CDR1 as SGHRS and CDR2 as YFSETQ. CDR3 length: 15 residues. The CDR3 DNA follows: TGCGCCAGCAGCGAGACTAGCGGGGGGGCCGACGAGCAGTACTTC. It codes for CASSETSGGADEQYF. The entire variable domain, with the rest obtained from reference TRBV5-1 and TRBJ2-7, is as follows: KAGVTQTPRYLIKTRGQQVTLSCSPISGHRSVSWYQQTPGQGLQFLFEYFSETQRNKGNFPGRFSGRQFSNSRSEMNVSTLELGDSALYLCASSETSGGADEQYFGPGTRLTVT.

Only a few counts were recorded for this clonotype. The chain couples TRBV28 to TRBJ2-2; 8 nucleotides line up with TRBD2. The CDR3 is 14 amino acids. J gave up 7 bases and V 5 bases, and 6 bases lay outside the gene matches. Germline lookup yields CDR1 MDHEN and CDR2 SYDVKM. Written as DNA, the CDR3 is TGTGCCAGCAGTCCGAGCGGGGGTGGCGGGGAGCTGTTTTTT. Translation gives CASSPSGGGGELFF.

This clonotype has at least ten counts. J is TRBJ1-2 and V is TRBV6-1, with TRBD1 matching over 8 bases. V dropped 6 bases and J dropped 4; count of bases not matched to a gene: 13. Per the germline V gene, CDR1 is MNHNS and CDR2 is SASEGT. The CDR3 extends over 16 amino acids. The CDR3 DNA sequence: TGTGCCAGCAGAGGGGCAGGGGGCGATGGAGGCTATGGCTACACCTTC. It yields the protein CASRGAGGDGGYGYTF.

The table lists this clonotype with many counts. This chain connects TRBV6-2 or TRBV6-3 to TRBJ2-1, with 12 bases matching TRBD2. The CDR3 contains 19 residues. Looked up from germline, CDR1 is MNHEY and CDR2 is SVGEGT. V was pared by 5 bases and J by 8 bases, with 19 bases of the junction left unmatched. CDR3 amino acids: CASSPRGKASGGAIYEQFF. Written as DNA, the CDR3 is TGTGCCAGCAGTCCTCGGGGGAAGGCTAGCGGGGGGGCCATATATGAGCAGTTCTTC.

The sample holds many counts of this clonotype. CDR3 bases: TGCGCCAGCAGCTTTGGGACAGGTGCTTCCTACGAGCAGTACTTC. Amino acids: CASSFGTGASYEQYF. The chain links TRBV5-1 to TRBJ2-7, with 8 bases fitting TRBD1. The CDR3 contains 15 residues. Trimming at V came to 2 bases and at J to 1 base, leaving 5 bases not matched to a gene. The germline gives CDR1 SGHRS, CDR2 YFSETQ.

At least ten counts were recorded for this clonotype. The chain has TRBV7-2 and TRBJ2-2, with 11 bases that match TRBD2. Germline CDR1 and CDR2: SGHTA and FQGNSA. The length of the CDR3 is 15 residues. Unmatched junction bases numbered 6, after V lost 6 bases and J lost 6 bases. The CDR3 DNA reads TGTGCCAGCAGATCTAGCGGGGGGACGGCCGGGGAGCTGTTTTTT. Protein sequence: CASRSSGGTAGELFF.

This clonotype was seen repeatedly, ten times or more. CDR3 DNA sequence: TGTGCCACCAGTTCGGGCTCTGGAAACACCATATATTTT. Translating it yields CATSSGSGNTIYF. The J gene is TRBJ1-3, the V gene TRBV24-1; the D is unclear. The V end was cut by 6 bases, the J end by 0 bases, with 5 bases between. Germline V gene sequence: CDR1 KGHDR, CDR2 SFDVKD. The CDR3 extends over 13 amino acids.

The chain has TRBV20-1 and TRBJ1-1; possibly TRBD1 for D (6 bases). Trimming cost V 2 bases and J 0 bases, with 10 bases left between them. Per the germline V gene, CDR1 is DFQATT and CDR2 is SNEGSKA (reference sequence). There are 14 residues in the CDR3. CDR3 protein: CSARKGQLNTEAFF. The CDR3, as DNA: TGCAGTGCTAGAAAGGGACAATTGAACACTGAAGCTTTCTTT.

The sample holds many counts of this clonotype. The genes are TRBV20-1 and TRBJ2-4; D is uncertain. Germline V lookup: CDR1 DFQATT, CDR2 SNEGSKA (reference sequence). The CDR3 length is 11 residues. Deletions cut 2 bases from V and 5 bases from J, with 4 bases between. DNA for the CDR3: TGCAGTGCTAGATGGGAAAACATTCAGTACTTC. Protein product: CSARWENIQYF.

This clonotype was recorded many times. J is TRBJ2-1 and V is TRBV4-1; 14 bases map to TRBD2. CDR1 and CDR2 from the germline V gene are MGHRA and YSYEKL. The CDR3 spans 16 residues. Unmatched junction bases numbered 1, after V lost 0 bases and J lost 6 bases. CDR3 amino acids: CASSQDGTSGGNEQFF. The CDR3 coding sequence is TGCGCCAGCAGCCAAGACGGGACTAGCGGGGGCAATGAGCAGTTCTTC.

In this sample, this clonotype turned up a few times. The gene calls are TRBV27 and TRBJ2-1, with 9 nucleotides matching TRBD2. The CDR3 is 15 amino acids. Germline V gene data show CDR1 as MNHEY and CDR2 as SMNVEV (reference sequence). Trimming took 8 bases from V and 4 from J; bases not matched to a gene: 9. The chain's CDR3 is CASRSGGRGYNEQFF. The CDR3 region has the DNA TGTGCCAGCCGAAGCGGGGGGCGGGGATACAATGAGCAGTTCTTC.